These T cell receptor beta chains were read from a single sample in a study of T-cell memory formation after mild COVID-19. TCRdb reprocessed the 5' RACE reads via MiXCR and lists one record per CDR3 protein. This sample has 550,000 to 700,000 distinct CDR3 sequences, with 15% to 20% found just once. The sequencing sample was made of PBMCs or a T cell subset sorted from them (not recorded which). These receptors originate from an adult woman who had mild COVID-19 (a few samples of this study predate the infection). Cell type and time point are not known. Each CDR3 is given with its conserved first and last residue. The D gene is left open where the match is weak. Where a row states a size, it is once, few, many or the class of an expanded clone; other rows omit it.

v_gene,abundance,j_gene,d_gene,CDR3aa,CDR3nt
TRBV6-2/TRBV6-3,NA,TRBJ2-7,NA,CASRPTGKMSYEQYF,TGTGCCAGCAGGCCAACAGGGAAAATGTCCTACGAGCAGTACTTC
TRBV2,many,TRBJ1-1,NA,CARMLSGNFIMNTEAFF,TGTGCCAGAATGCTGTCAGGGAATTTTATTATGAACACTGAAGCTTTCTTT
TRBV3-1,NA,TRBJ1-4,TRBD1,CASSHSWTGNYNEKLFF,TGTGCCAGCAGCCATTCCTGGACAGGCAATTATAATGAAAAACTGTTTTTT
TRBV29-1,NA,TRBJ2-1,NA,CSVFPGTFNNEQFF,TGCAGCGTTTTCCCCGGGACATTTAACAATGAGCAGTTCTTC
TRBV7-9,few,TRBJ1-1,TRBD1,CASSLENRGITEAFF,TGTGCCAGCAGCTTAGAAAACAGGGGGATCACTGAAGCTTTCTTT
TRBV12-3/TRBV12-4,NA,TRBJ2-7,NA,CASSPKQGAAYEQYF,TGTGCCAGCAGTCCCAAACAGGGAGCGGCGTACGAGCAGTACTTC
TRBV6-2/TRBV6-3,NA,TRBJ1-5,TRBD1,CASRPGGKGQPQHF,TGTGCCAGCAGACCAGGGGGCAAGGGTCAGCCCCAGCATTTT
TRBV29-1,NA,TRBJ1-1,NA,CSVSGVRDTEAFF,TGCAGCGTGAGTGGGGTGAGGGACACTGAAGCTTTCTTT
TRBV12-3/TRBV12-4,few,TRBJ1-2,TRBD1,CASSFGDRGNYGYTF,TGTGCCAGCAGTTTCGGGGACAGGGGTAACTATGGCTACACCTTC
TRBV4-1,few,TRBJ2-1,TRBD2,CASSQERTSGWNEQFF,TGCGCCAGCAGCCAAGAACGGACTAGCGGGTGGAATGAGCAGTTCTTC
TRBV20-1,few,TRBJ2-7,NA,CSARETRYEQYF,TGCAGTGCTCGGGAGACACGCTACGAGCAGTACTTC
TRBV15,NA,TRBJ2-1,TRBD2,CATSRGSLLAVTYNEQFF,TGTGCCACCAGCAGAGGGTCCCTACTAGCGGTAACCTACAATGAGCAGTTCTTC
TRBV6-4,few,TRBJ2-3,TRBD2,CASSDQAGLTDTQYF,TGTGCCAGCAGTGACCAAGCGGGACTAACAGATACGCAGTATTTT
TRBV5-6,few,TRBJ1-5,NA,CASSFAGGQPQHF,TGTGCCAGCTCCTTCGCTGGTGGTCAGCCCCAGCATTTT
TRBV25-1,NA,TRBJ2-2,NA,CASSEASSTGELFF,TGTGCCAGCAGTGAGGCCTCGAGCACCGGGGAGCTGTTTTTT
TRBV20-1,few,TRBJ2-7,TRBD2,CSARGVASSGSYEQYF,TGCAGTGCTAGGGGAGTCGCCTCTAGCGGGTCCTACGAGCAGTACTTC
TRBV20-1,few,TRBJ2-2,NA,CSASGTNTGELFF,TGCAGTGCTAGCGGGACGAACACCGGGGAGCTGTTTTTT
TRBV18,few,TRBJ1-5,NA,CASSPVGVSNQPQHF,TGTGCCAGCTCACCGGTAGGGGTTAGCAATCAGCCCCAGCATTTT
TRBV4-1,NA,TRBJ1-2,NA,CASSQDPGRDYGYTF,TGCGCCAGCAGCCAAGATCCTGGCAGGGACTATGGCTACACCTTC
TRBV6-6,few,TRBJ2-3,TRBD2,CASSYASGGVGSTDTQYF,TGTGCCAGCAGTTACGCTAGCGGTGGGGTTGGAAGCACAGATACGCAGTATTTT
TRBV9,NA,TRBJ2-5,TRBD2,CASSVESSGKTQYF,TGTGCCAGCAGCGTAGAGTCTAGCGGAAAGACCCAGTACTTC
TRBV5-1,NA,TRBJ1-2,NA,CASSRDPTVKTLGGYTF,TGCGCCAGCAGCCGCGACCCGACGGTGAAAACCCTGGGTGGCTACACCTTC
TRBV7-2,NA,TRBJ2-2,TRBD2,CASSLVGTSVNTGELFF,TGTGCCAGCAGCTTAGTTGGGACTAGCGTGAACACCGGGGAGCTGTTTTTT
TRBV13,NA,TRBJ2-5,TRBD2,CASSSASLAGTNGKTQYF,TGTGCCAGCAGCTCCGCAAGTCTAGCGGGGACCAACGGAAAGACCCAGTACTTC